One sample yielded the 21 T cell receptor beta chains listed below, sequenced in a study of T cells in Graves' hyperthyroidism and ophthalmopathy. TCR beta CDR3 regions were amplified from RNA transcripts. The TCR CDR3 was amplified in a first-round RT-PCR using the HTBI primer set. From the multiplex PCR reads, TCRdb called clonotypes with MiXCR, one entry per CDR3 protein. The data contain 330,000 or so distinct CDR3 sequences, roughly 20% of them singletons. Sequencing input: blood. The receptors come from a woman aged 40 to 50 with Graves' ophthalmopathy.

This clonotype was observed many times. The CDR3 reads CSARGQILFYEQYF. The CDR3 DNA sequence: TGCAGTGCTAGAGGACAGATCCTCTTCTACGAGCAGTACTTC. The chain couples TRBV20-1 to TRBJ2-7; TRBD1 is a possible D gene (5 bases). CDR1 is DFQATT, CDR2 SNEGSKA, per germline (reference sequence). Trimming cost V 1 base and J 3 bases, with 13 bases left between them. This CDR3 contains 14 residues.

This clonotype was picked up many times. The V call is TRBV28, the J call TRBJ1-2, with TRBD1 identical over 9 bases. Germline CDR1 and CDR2: MDHEN and SYDVKM. The CDR3 consists of 15 residues. Trimming took 6 bases from V and 4 from J; bases not matched to a gene: 9. CDR3 coding DNA: TGTGCCAGCAGGCCCCCCGGGACAGGGATCTATGGCTACACCTTC. It is translated as CASRPPGTGIYGYTF.

This clonotype was observed a few times. The chain links TRBV4-1 to TRBJ2-7, with TRBD2 as a possible D gene (6 bases). The CDR3 has 15 amino acids. Trimming pared 3 bases from V and 3 bases from J, leaving 15 bases between. The germline CDR1 and CDR2 sequences are MGHRA and YSYEKL. Here the CDR3 DNA reads TGCGCCAGCAGCCAGCTGAGCGGGTTCGGCTACGAGCAGTACTTC. As protein: CASSQLSGFGYEQYF.

This clonotype was found many times. The chain has TRBV6-2 or TRBV6-3 and TRBJ2-6; possible D gene TRBD1, 6 bases. Germline CDR1 MNHEY, CDR2 SVGEGT. V lost 2 bases and J 1 base, leaving 6 bases between the germline ends. There are 15 residues in the CDR3. In nucleotides, the CDR3 is TGTGCCAGCAGTTACAGGGGGTCTGGGGCCAACGTCCTGACTTTC. It is translated as CASSYRGSGANVLTF.

This clonotype has a count of ten or more. This sequence joins TRBV12-3 or TRBV12-4 and TRBJ2-4; D gene uncertain. The CDR3 totals 15 residues. Trimming took off 5 bases at V and 0 bases at J, with 11 bases between the two ends. The CDR3 region has the DNA TGTGCCAGCAGTACGACTGGCATAGCCAAAAACATTCAGTACTTC. Translating gives CASSTTGIAKNIQYF.

This clonotype has more than one count but fewer than ten. The chain links TRBV6-1 to TRBJ2-7; D perhaps matches TRBD2 (5 bases). V was cut by 4 bases and J by 7 bases, with 17 bases left in between. This CDR3 region has 14 residues. CDR1 and CDR2 (germline): MNHNS, SASEGT. CDR3 in DNA: TGTGCCAGCAGTGGACGACTACCCCCGGGGGAGCAGTACTTC. Translated, it gives CASSGRLPPGEQYF.

This clonotype was detected many times. The gene calls are TRBV20-1 and TRBJ2-7; TRBD2 aligns across 7 bases. Per the germline V gene, CDR1 is DFQATT and CDR2 is SNEGSKA (reference sequence). CDR3 length: 14 amino acids. With 3 bases clipped from V and 4 bases from J, the junction kept 9 bases outside the gene matches. CDR3 loop: CSASRGSRGYEQYF. As DNA, the CDR3 is TGCAGTGCTAGTCGCGGGAGTAGAGGGTACGAGCAGTACTTC.

In the case of this clonotype: Compared with germline, one end of the junction differs, possibly owing to a read error. The chain couples TRBV15 to TRBJ2-7; D is undetermined. Looked up from germline, CDR1 is LNHNV and CDR2 is YYDKDF (reference sequence). The CDR3 is made up of 13 amino acids. The CDR3 nucleotides read TGTGCCACCAGCACAGAGGCAGCCTACGAGCAGTCCTTC. Amino acids: CATSTEAAYEQSF.

Many counts were recorded for this clonotype. V is TRBV6-2 or TRBV6-3 and J is TRBJ2-7; the D call may be TRBD1 or TRBD2 (5 bases each). The CDR3 loop spans 11 amino acids. The germline V gene has CDR1 MNHEY and CDR2 SVGEGT. Deletions cut 5 bases from V and 5 bases from J, with 7 bases between. The CDR3 is CASSRGDEQYF. In nucleotides, the CDR3 is TGTGCCAGCAGTAGAGGGGACGAGCAGTACTTC.

This clonotype occurred many times. The chain uses TRBV27 and TRBJ1-2, with 8 bases identical to TRBD1. V lost 5 bases, J lost 4 bases, and 9 bases stayed unmatched. The CDR3 has 15 residues. In germline, CDR1 is MNHEY, CDR2 SMNVEV (reference sequence). The CDR3 loop is CASSPRTGFVYGYTF. The CDR3 DNA reads as TGTGCCAGCAGTCCCCGGACAGGGTTCGTCTATGGCTACACCTTC.

This clonotype came up many times. The rearrangement uses TRBV27 and TRBJ2-7, with unresolved D. Germline assignment: CDR1 MNHEY and CDR2 SMNVEV (reference sequence). The CDR3 contains 17 residues. V lost 2 bases and J 3 bases, leaving 20 bases between the germline ends. Written as DNA, the CDR3 is TGTGCCAGCAGTTTACGAGGAAATGGCGCGTTTAACTACGAGCAGTACTTC. The encoded protein is CASSLRGNGAFNYEQYF.

This clonotype has at least ten counts. The chain links TRBV28 to TRBJ2-5, with D possibly matching TRBD1 (7 bases). The CDR3 sequence is 15 residues long. V lost 3 bases, J lost 5 bases, and 16 bases lay in between. Germline CDR1 is MDHEN and CDR2 is SYDVKM. CDR3 amino acids: CASSFVEGARETQYF. CDR3 in DNA: TGTGCCAGCAGTTTCGTGGAGGGGGCTCGGGAGACCCAGTACTTC.

This clonotype was seen ten or more times. The chain couples TRBV27 to TRBJ1-5, with D unresolved. The CDR3 is made up of 14 amino acids. V lost 5 bases, J lost 6 bases, and 14 bases lay in between. Germline CDR1 is MNHEY and CDR2 is SMNVEV (reference sequence). The CDR3 sequence: CASSHGTGSQPQHF. CDR3 nucleotides: TGTGCCAGCAGTCACGGAACGGGCAGTCAGCCCCAGCATTTT.

This clonotype occurred many times. This chain connects TRBV27 to TRBJ2-2; the match to TRBD1 covers 7 bases. The CDR3 covers 15 residues. Unmatched junction bases numbered 9, after V lost 5 bases and J lost 6 bases. Germline CDR1 is MNHEY and CDR2 is SMNVEV (reference sequence). CDR3 amino acids: CASSPSPTGAGELFF. For the CDR3, the DNA is TGTGCCAGCAGTCCCAGCCCAACAGGGGCCGGGGAGCTGTTTTTT.

This clonotype has only a few counts. A much larger clone lies a single base off, so this may be a read error. The chain uses TRBV7-9 and TRBJ1-3; D is uncertain. The CDR3 is 13 residues long. Germline V gene data show CDR1 as SEHNR and CDR2 as FQNEAQ (reference sequence). The CDR3 reads CASSLGFENIIYF. CDR3 in DNA: TGTGCCAGCAGCTTAGGCTTCGAAAACATCATATATTTT.

The gene calls are TRBV20-1 and TRBJ2-7; the match to TRBD1 covers 8 bases. Trimming at V came to 1 base and at J to 5 bases, leaving 7 bases not matched to a gene. This CDR3 has 14 amino acids. Germline V gives CDR1 DFQATT, CDR2 SNEGSKA (reference sequence). The CDR3 DNA sequence: TGCAGTGCTAGAGCCCAGGGGGCTATTGACGAGCAGTACTTC. This translates into CSARAQGAIDEQYF.

This clonotype was picked up many times. In DNA form, the CDR3 reads TGTGCCAGCAGCGCCCGGACAGATAGCAATCAGCCCCAGCATTTT. It codes for CASSARTDSNQPQHF. The V and J genes are TRBV7-2 and TRBJ1-5; tentatively, D is TRBD1 (6 bases). The CDR3 is 15 amino acids. With 5 bases removed from V and 0 bases from J, the gap between germline ends came to 11 bases. Looked up from germline, CDR1 is SGHTA and CDR2 is FQGNSA.

At least ten counts were recorded for this clonotype. The chain carries TRBV5-1 and TRBJ2-1; no reliable D call. Looked up from germline, CDR1 is SGHRS and CDR2 is YFSETQ. The CDR3 covers 15 residues. V dropped 2 bases and J dropped 0 bases, with 9 bases sitting between them. The CDR3 loop is CASSFEFNSYNEQFF. CDR3 sequence (DNA): TGCGCCAGCAGCTTTGAATTTAACTCCTACAATGAGCAGTTCTTC.

The chain uses TRBV27 and TRBJ1-2; D might be TRBD1 (6 bases). There are 13 residues in the CDR3. Germline CDR1 and CDR2: MNHEY and SMNVEV (reference sequence). Deletions cut 2 bases from V and 6 bases from J, with 10 bases between. The CDR3 protein is CASSLRGADGYTF. The CDR3 region has the DNA TGTGCCAGCAGTTTACGGGGGGCGGATGGCTACACCTTC.

V is TRBV6-1 and J is TRBJ1-2, with 9 bases aligning to TRBD1. The CDR3 runs 14 residues. Losses at the gene ends were 0 bases for V and 6 bases for J; bases not matched to a gene: 2. Germline V gene lookup returns CDR1 MNHNS and CDR2 SASEGT. The chain's CDR3 is CASSEAGQGDGYTF. The CDR3 DNA follows: TGTGCCAGCAGTGAAGCGGGACAGGGCGATGGCTACACCTTC.

This clonotype was found many times. V usage is TRBV6-2 or TRBV6-3 and J usage is TRBJ1-1, with D possibly TRBD1 on 5 matching bases. The V gene lost 4 bases and the J gene lost 5 bases, with 11 bases spanning the gap. Germline V gives CDR1 MNHEY, CDR2 SVGEGT. The CDR3 is 13 residues long. CDR3 sequence (DNA): TGTGCCAGCAGTTCGGGGGGGGTGACTGAAGCTTTCTTT. Translating gives CASSSGGVTEAFF.